Given below is one T cell receptor (beta chain) in context. Its antigen is not known. CDR3 length: 13 residues. Trimming left V 8 bases short and J 1 base short, with 9 bases between. From germline, CDR1 is SEHNR and CDR2 FQNEAQ (reference sequence). The sample is drawn from a study of cytomegalovirus exposure and HLA in healthy donors. General observations from the study: No immune exposure information besides CMV serostatus was available.

Amplification used 60 Vbeta primers and 13 Jbeta primers. The method was immunoSEQ multiplex PCR; TCRdb's version includes in-frame clones alone and lacks a portion of them. The sample includes some 90,000 clones, around 86% of them seen just once. The sequenced sample was PBMCs. This receptor was taken from a woman in her 70s in good health and CMV-seropositive. V and J are TRBV7-9 and TRBJ1-3; D call uncertain. The CDR3 DNA reads TGTGCCAGCTGCCTCGGGTCTGGAAACACCATATATTTT. Translating gives CASCLGSGNTIYF.